This TCR beta chain appears in the sequencing data of a study of blood T cell repertoires in COVID-19. For the study at large: Sample material is recorded as cDNA or gDNA derived from T cells, B-cell-depleted T cells, or PBMCs.

Sequencing was performed with immunoSEQ multiplex PCR; in TCRdb, only in-frame clones are kept and a portion is missing. The sample consists of approximately 76,000 clones, 86% of them appearing once. This receptor was obtained from a woman aged 55-75 years with acute or convalescent COVID-19. The sample comprised peripheral blood.

For the CDR3, the DNA is TGCGCCAGCAGCCAAGGAGCCACGCCGAACACCGGGGAGCTGTTTTTT. It codes for CASSQGATPNTGELFF. J is TRBJ2-2 and V is TRBV4-1, with D unclear. Trimming took off 1 base at V and 0 bases at J, with 9 bases between the two ends. Germline CDR1 reads MGHRA; CDR2 reads YSYEKL. The CDR3 is made up of 16 amino acids.